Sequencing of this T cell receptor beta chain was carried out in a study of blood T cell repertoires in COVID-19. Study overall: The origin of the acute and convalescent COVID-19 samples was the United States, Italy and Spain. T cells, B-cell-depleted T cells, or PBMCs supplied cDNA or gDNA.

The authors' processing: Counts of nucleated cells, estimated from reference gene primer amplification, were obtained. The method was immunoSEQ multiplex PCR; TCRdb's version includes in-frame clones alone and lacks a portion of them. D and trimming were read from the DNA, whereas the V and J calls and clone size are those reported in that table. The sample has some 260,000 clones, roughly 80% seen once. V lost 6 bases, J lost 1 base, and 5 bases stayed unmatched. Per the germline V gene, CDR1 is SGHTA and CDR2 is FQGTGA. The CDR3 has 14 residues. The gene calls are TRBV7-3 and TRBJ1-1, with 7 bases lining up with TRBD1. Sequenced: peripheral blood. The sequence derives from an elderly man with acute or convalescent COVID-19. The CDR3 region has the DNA TGTGCCAGCAGGTTGACAGGGCCGAACACTGAAGCTTTCTTT. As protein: CASRLTGPNTEAFF. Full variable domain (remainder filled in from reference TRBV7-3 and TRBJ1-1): GAGVSQTPSNKVTEKGKYVELRCDPISGHTALYWYRQSLGQGPEFLIYFQGTGAADDSGLPNDRFFAVRPEGSVSTLKIQRTERGDSAVYLCASRLTGPNTEAFFGQGTRLTVV.